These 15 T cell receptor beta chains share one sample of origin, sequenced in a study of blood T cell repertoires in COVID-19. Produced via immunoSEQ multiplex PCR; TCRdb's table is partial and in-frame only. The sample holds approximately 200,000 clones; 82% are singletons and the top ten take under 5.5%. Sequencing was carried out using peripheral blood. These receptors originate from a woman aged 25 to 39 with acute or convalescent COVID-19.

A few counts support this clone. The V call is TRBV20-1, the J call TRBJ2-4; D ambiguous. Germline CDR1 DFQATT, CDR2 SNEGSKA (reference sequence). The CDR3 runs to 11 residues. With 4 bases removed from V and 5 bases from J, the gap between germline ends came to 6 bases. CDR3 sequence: CSAISQNIQYF. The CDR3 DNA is TGCAGTGCTATTAGTCAAAACATTCAGTACTTC.

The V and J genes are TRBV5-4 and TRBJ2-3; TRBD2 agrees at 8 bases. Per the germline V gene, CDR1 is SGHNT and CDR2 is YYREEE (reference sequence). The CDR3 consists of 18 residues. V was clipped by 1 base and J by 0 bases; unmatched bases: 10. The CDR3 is CASSLHSSASGSTDTQYF. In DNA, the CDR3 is TGTGCCAGCAGCTTGCACTCATCGGCTAGCGGGAGCACAGATACGCAGTATTTT.

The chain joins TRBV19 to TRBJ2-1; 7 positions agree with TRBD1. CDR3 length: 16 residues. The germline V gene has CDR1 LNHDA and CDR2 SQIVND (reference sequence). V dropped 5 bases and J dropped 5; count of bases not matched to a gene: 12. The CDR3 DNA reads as TGTGCCAGTAGTGTGGGACAGAGGCTTGAGGACAATGAGCAGTTCTTC. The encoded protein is CASSVGQRLEDNEQFF.

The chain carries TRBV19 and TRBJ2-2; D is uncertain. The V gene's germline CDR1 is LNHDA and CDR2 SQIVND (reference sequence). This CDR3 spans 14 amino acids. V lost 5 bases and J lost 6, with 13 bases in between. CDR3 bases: TGTGCCAGTAGTGGGCAAGTGTGGGCCGGGGAGCTGTTTTTT. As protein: CASSGQVWAGELFF.

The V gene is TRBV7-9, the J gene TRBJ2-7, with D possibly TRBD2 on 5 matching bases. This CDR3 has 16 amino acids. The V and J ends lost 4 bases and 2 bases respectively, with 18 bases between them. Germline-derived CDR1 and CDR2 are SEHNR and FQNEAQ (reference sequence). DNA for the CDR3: TGTGCCAGCAGCTCAGCGCCGGGATCCAGGACCTACGAGCAGTACTTC. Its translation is CASSSAPGSRTYEQYF.

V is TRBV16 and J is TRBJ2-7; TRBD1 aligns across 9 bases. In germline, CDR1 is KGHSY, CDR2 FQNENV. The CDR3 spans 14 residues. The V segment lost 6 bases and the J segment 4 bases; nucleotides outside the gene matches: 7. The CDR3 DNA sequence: TGTGCCAGCAGAAGGGGACAGGGTATTTACGAGCAGTACTTC. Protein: CASRRGQGIYEQYF.

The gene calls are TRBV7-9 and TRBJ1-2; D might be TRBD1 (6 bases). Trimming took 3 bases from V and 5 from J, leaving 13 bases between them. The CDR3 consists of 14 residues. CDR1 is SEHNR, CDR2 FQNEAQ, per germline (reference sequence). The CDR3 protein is CASSFAGELYGYTF. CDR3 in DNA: TGTGCCAGCAGCTTTGCAGGGGAACTATATGGCTACACCTTC. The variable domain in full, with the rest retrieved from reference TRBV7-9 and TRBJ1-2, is DTGVSQNPRHKITKRGQNVTFRCDPISEHNRLYWYRQTLGQGPEFLTYFQNEAQLEKSRLLSDRFSAERPKGSFSTLEIQRTEQGDSAMYLCASSFAGELYGYTFGSGTRLTVV.

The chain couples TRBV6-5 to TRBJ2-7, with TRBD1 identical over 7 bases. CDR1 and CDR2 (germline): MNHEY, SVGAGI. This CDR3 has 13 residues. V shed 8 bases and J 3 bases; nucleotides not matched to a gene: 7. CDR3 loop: CASLQGINYEQYF. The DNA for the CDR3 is TGTGCCAGCTTACAGGGGATTAACTACGAGCAGTACTTC.

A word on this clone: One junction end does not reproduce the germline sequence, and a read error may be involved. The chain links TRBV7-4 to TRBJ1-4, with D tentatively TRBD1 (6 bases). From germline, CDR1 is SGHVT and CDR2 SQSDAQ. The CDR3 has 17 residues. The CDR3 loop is CASSHGKNRESSRKTVF. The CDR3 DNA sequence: TGTGCCAGCAGCCACGGCAAGAACAGGGAAAGCTCGCGAAAAACTGTTTTT.

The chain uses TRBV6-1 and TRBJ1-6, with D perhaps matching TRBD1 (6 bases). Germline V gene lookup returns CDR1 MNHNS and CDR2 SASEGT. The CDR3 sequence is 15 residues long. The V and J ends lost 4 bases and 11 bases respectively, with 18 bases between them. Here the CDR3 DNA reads TGTGCCAGCAGTGCCATTTCGGGGGGCCCCGCACCCCTCCACTTT. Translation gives CASSAISGGPAPLHF.

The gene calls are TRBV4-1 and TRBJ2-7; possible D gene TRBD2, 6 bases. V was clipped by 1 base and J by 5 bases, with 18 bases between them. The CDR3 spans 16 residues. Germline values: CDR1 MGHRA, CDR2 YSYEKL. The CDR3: CASSQVPVGGRHEQYF. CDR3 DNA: TGCGCCAGCAGCCAAGTTCCCGTTGGAGGGCGCCACGAGCAGTACTTC.

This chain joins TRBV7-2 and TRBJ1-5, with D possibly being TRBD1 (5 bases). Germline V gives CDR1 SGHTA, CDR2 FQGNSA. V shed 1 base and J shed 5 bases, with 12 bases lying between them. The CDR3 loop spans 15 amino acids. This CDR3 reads CASSLEYRLDQPQHF. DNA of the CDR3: TGTGCCAGCAGCTTAGAATACAGGTTGGATCAGCCCCAGCATTTT. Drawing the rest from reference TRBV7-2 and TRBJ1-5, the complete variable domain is GAGVSQSPSNKVTEKGKDVELRCDPISGHTALYWYRQSLGQGLEFLIYFQGNSAPDKSGLPSDRFSAERTGGSVSTLTIQRTQQEDSAVYLCASSLEYRLDQPQHFGDGTRLSIL.

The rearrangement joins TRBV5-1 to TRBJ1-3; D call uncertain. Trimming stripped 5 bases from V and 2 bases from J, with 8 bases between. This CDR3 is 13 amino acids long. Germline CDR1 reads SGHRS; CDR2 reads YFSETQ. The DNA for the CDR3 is TGCGCCAGCAGTTCCGGTCCTGGAAACACCATATATTTT. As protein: CASSSGPGNTIYF.

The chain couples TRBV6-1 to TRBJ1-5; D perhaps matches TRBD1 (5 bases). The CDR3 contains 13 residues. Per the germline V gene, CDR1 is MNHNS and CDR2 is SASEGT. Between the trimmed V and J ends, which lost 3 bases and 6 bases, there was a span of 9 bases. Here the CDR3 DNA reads TGTGCCAGCAGTGACAGGGTGGGTCAGCCCCAGCATTTT. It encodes CASSDRVGQPQHF.

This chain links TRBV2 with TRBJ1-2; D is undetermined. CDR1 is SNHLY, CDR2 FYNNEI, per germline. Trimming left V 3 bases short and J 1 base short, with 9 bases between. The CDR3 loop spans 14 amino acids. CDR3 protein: CASSEATNNYGYTF. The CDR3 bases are TGTGCCAGCAGTGAGGCCACTAATAACTATGGCTACACCTTC.